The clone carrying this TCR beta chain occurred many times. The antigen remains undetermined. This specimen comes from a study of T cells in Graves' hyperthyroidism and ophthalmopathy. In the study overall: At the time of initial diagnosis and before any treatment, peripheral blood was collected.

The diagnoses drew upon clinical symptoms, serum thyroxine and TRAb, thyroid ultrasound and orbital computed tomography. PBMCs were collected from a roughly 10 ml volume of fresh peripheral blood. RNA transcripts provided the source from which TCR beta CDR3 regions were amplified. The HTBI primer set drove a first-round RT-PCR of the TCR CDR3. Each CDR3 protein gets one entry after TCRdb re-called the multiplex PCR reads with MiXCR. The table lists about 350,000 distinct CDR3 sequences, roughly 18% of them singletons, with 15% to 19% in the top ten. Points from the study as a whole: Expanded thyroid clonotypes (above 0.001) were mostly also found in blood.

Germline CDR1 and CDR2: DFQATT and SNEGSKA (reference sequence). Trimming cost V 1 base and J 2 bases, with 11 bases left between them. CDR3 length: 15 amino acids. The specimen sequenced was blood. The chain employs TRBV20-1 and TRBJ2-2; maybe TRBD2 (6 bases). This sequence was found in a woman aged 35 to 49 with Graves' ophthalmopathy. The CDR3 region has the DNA TGCAGTGCTAGAGTCGGTGGGACTAACACCGGGGAGCTGTTTTTT. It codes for CSARVGGTNTGELFF.